This T cell receptor (beta chain) was captured in a study of cytomegalovirus exposure and HLA in healthy donors. Looking at the study overall: The approximately 130 validation repertoires and the 666 first-cohort repertoires shared a platform, a later analysis reported. Study conclusions and caveats: Cytomegalovirus status was reportedly diagnosed by the classifier with high specificity and sensitivity. The study put under 200 TCR beta chains on its list as cytomegalovirus-associated. It was found in a later analysis that first-cohort TCR clusters tended to co-occur in the 95 to 150 validation repertoires.

The CDR3 spans 16 residues. V shed 3 bases and J 5 bases; nucleotides not matched to a gene: 9. Germline V gene lookup returns CDR1 SGHDN and CDR2 FVKESK. Remarks on this clone: The antigen remains unidentified.

Produced via immunoSEQ multiplex PCR; TCRdb's table is partial and in-frame only. The sample lists some 170,000 clones; approximately 87% were seen once. The sequencing sample was made of PBMCs. The clonotype originates from a woman in her twenties or thirties in good health and CMV-seronegative. This chain joins TRBV14 and TRBJ2-7, with TRBD1 identical over 11 bases. The CDR3 DNA reads as TGTGCCAGCAGCCATGTTGGACAGGGGGCTCGAGACGAGCAGTACTTC. This codes for CASSHVGQGARDEQYF.